Listed here are 8 T cell receptor beta chains from one sample, sequenced in a study of T cell responses to AZD1222 COVID-19 vaccine (dated by TCRdb to the early 2020s). The receptor library was made with the immunoSEQ multiplex PCR assay. TCRdb provides this immuneACCESS table in a form limited to in-frame rearrangements. Some clones are lacking; in checked studies, under half of them reflect an unresolved V gene, and why the rest are absent is not known. The sample yields about 180,000 clones; over 90% were counted once. The ten largest clones capture more than 1.5% of the sample. The label giving this sample's time point can be read as: about 28 days (+/-7) after the second vaccine dose. The sample in question was peripheral blood, obtained 28 days after the second AZD1222 dose. Receptor source: an adult who received the AZD1222 COVID-19 vaccine.

The chain links TRBV2 to TRBJ1-6, with D perhaps matching TRBD1 (6 bases). From germline, CDR1 is SNHLY and CDR2 FYNNEI. The CDR3 has 14 amino acids. V was cut by 8 bases and J by 13 bases, with 21 bases left in between. CDR3 in amino acids: CASLSPGRGWPLHF. In DNA, the CDR3 is TGTGCCAGCTTAAGTCCTGGCAGGGGATGGCCCCTCCACTTT.

There are a few counts of this clone. The J gene is TRBJ1-1, the V gene TRBV9; D might be TRBD1 (6 bases). The CDR3 sequence is 13 residues long. Germline CDR1 and CDR2: SGDLS and YYNGEE. The V and J ends lost 2 bases and 7 bases respectively, with 12 bases between them. This CDR3 is CASSVNRDGEAFF. CDR3 nucleotides: TGTGCCAGCAGCGTCAACAGGGACGGTGAAGCTTTCTTT.

The chain links TRBV12-3 or TRBV12-4 to TRBJ2-7; D is ambiguous. The V end was cut by 3 bases, the J end by 4 bases, with 4 bases between. The CDR3 is 11 amino acids. For the CDR3, the DNA is TGTGCCAGCAGTTTTGAGTACGAGCAGTACTTC. The encoded protein is CASSFEYEQYF.

This clone was seen just once. The chain is built from TRBV7-7 and TRBJ2-3; 7 bases align to TRBD2. V was clipped by 5 bases and J by 10 bases; unmatched bases: 9. The CDR3 is made up of 13 amino acids. Germline CDR1 reads SSHAT; CDR2 reads FNYEAQ (reference sequence). The CDR3 region is CASSTDRGGAQYF. The CDR3 DNA sequence: TGTGCCAGCAGCACGGACCGGGGAGGGGCGCAGTATTTT.

The genes are TRBV2 and TRBJ1-2; TRBD1 matches at 7 bases. Germline V lookup: CDR1 SNHLY, CDR2 FYNNEI. V gave up 4 bases and J gave up 4 bases; unmatched junction bases: 9. The CDR3 is made up of 15 amino acids. The CDR3: CASSGQGPTSYGYTF. CDR3 sequence (DNA): TGTGCCAGCAGTGGACAGGGCCCAACTAGCTATGGCTACACCTTC.

This chain connects TRBV14 to TRBJ1-1, with D uncertain. Germline-derived CDR1 and CDR2 are SGHDN and FVKESK. The V and J ends lost 5 bases and 1 base respectively, with 8 bases between them. The CDR3 spans 13 residues. CDR3 sequence (DNA): TGTGCCAGCAGCACTGGGGAGAACACTGAAGCTTTCTTT. Translation gives CASSTGENTEAFF.

V and J are TRBV19 and TRBJ2-3, with D possibly being TRBD1 (7 bases). V was trimmed by 4 bases and J by 4 bases, leaving 21 bases between them. CDR3 size: 17 residues. The germline V gene has CDR1 LNHDA and CDR2 SQIVND (reference sequence). The CDR3 loop reads CASSTAGQRTPADTQYF. The CDR3, as DNA: TGTGCCAGTAGTACGGCGGGACAGAGGACCCCCGCAGATACGCAGTATTTT.

The J gene is TRBJ1-2, the V gene TRBV2; D is uncertain. This CDR3 is built from 11 residues. CDR1 and CDR2 from the germline V gene are SNHLY and FYNNEI. Between the trimmed V and J ends, which lost 4 bases and 6 bases, there was a span of 6 bases. CDR3 DNA sequence: TGTGCCAGCAGTGTCGGGGATGGCTACACCTTC. It yields the protein CASSVGDGYTF.